The clone carrying this TCR beta chain appeared many times. Its antigen is undetermined. This sample stems from a study of response to subunit inactivated influenza vaccine. TCRdb passed the RT-PCR reads through MiXCR, listing each CDR3 protein once. The sample consists of 590,000 or so distinct CDR3 sequences, about 15% of them appearing once. Whole-study results and caveats: That few new T cells are recruited by each seasonal influenza vaccination was the authors' suggestion.

Germline V gene sequence: CDR1 SEHNR, CDR2 FQNEAQ (reference sequence). The CDR3 extends over 14 amino acids. Trimming pared 1 base from V and 3 bases from J, leaving 10 bases between. Sample: PBMCs from blood, taken 14 to 15 days before vaccination. The clonotype originates from a man aged 50-59 years who received an inactivated influenza vaccine. The gene calls are TRBV7-9 and TRBJ2-7; D remains ambiguous. CDR3 region: CASSLGTRLYEQYF. CDR3 bases: TGTGCCAGCAGCTTAGGTACCCGGCTCTACGAGCAGTACTTC.